This T cell receptor (beta chain) appears in the sequencing data of a study of blood T cells in healthy people across ages. PCR was performed a second time for about 6 to 12 cycles using a sample-barcoded 5' primer and a J-beta primer mix. Each CDR3 protein gets one entry after TCRdb re-called the 5' RACE reads with MiXCR. Of more than 800,000 distinct CDR3 sequences in the sample, 45% are singletons; the top ten hold 18%. This CDR3 has 15 residues. The germline CDR1 and CDR2 sequences are DFQATT and SNEGSKA (reference sequence). Trimming took 0 bases from V and 6 from J, leaving 12 bases between them.

The TCR originated in a woman aged 55-70 years in good health. Sequences were obtained from blood. This chain connects TRBV20-1 to TRBJ1-6; no clear D gene. DNA of the CDR3: TGCAGTGCTAGAGACGGAAGTATCGGTAATTCACCCCTCCACTTT. This encodes CSARDGSIGNSPLHF.